The clone carrying this T cell receptor beta chain was observed a handful of times. These data are taken from a study of early T cells in non-severe SARS-CoV-2 infection. From the 5' RACE reads, TCRdb called clonotypes with MiXCR, one entry per CDR3 protein. The sample lists more than 90,000 distinct CDR3 sequences; roughly 13% were seen once. The receptor comes from an adult who was a healthcare worker with PCR-confirmed SARS-CoV-2 infection or an uninfected control (not recorded which). The source material was whole blood.

CDR3 nucleotides: TGCAGTGCTACAGGCCCCGAGAGCTCCTACGAGCAGTACTTC. Protein sequence: CSATGPESSYEQYF. The rearrangement links TRBV20-1 to TRBJ2-7; unclear D gene. CDR1 DFQATT and CDR2 SNEGSKA come from the germline V gene (reference sequence). V lost 4 bases, J lost 0 bases, and 13 bases lay in between. The CDR3 consists of 14 residues.